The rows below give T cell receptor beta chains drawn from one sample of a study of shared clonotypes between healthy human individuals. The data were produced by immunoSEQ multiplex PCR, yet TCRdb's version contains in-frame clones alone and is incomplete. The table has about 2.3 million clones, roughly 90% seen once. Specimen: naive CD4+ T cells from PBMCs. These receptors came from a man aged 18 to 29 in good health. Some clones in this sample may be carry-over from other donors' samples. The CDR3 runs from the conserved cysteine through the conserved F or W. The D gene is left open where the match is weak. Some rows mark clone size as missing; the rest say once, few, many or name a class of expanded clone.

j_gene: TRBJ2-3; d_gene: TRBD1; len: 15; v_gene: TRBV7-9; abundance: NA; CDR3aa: CASSLAGGPPDTQYF; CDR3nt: TGTGCCAGCAGCTTAGCAGGGGGCCCCCCAGATACGCAGTATTTT
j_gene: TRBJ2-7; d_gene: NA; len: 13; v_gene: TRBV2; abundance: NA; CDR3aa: CASFSSLAYEQYF; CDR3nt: TGTGCCAGCTTTTCTAGCCTCGCCTACGAGCAGTACTTC
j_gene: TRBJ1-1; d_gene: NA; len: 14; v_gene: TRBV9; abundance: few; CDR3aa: CASSVVDRMSEAFF; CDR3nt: TGTGCCAGCAGCGTAGTAGACAGAATGTCTGAAGCTTTCTTT
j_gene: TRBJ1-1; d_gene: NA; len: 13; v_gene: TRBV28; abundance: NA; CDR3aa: CASRDPENTEAFF; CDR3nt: TGTGCCAGCAGGGACCCAGAGAACACTGAAGCTTTCTTT
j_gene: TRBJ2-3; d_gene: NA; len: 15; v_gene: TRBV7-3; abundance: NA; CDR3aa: CASSNRGRGADTQYF; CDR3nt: TGTGCCAGCAGCAATCGGGGGCGCGGCGCAGATACGCAGTATTTT
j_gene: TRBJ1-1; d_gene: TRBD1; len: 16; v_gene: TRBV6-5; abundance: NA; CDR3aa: CASSSEWTGGDTEAFF; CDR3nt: TGTGCCAGCAGTTCCGAGTGGACAGGGGGGGACACTGAAGCTTTCTTT
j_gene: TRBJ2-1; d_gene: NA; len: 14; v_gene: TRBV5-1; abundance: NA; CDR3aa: CASSLDSPANEQFF; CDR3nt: TGCGCCAGCAGCTTGGATAGTCCAGCTAATGAGCAGTTCTTC
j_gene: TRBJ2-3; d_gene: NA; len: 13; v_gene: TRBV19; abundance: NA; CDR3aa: CASSIRPPDTQYF; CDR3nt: TGTGCCAGTAGTATACGGCCGCCCGATACGCAGTATTTT
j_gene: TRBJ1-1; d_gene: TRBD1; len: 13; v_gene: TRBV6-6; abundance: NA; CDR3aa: CASRSTGRTEAFF; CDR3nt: TGTGCCAGCAGGTCGACAGGGCGCACTGAAGCTTTCTTT
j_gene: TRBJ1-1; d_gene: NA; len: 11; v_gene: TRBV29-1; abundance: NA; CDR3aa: CSVDLAGAAFF; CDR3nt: TGCAGCGTTGATTTGGCAGGGGCCGCTTTCTTT
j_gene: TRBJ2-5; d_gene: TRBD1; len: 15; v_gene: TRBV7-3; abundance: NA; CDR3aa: CASSPTTGGAETQYF; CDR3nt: TGTGCCAGCAGCCCGACGACAGGGGGCGCAGAGACCCAGTACTTC
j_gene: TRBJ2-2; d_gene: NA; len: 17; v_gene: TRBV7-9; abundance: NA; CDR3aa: CASSQRQAMSGSGELFF; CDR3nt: TGTGCCAGCAGCCAGCGACAGGCTATGAGTGGGTCCGGGGAGCTGTTTTTT
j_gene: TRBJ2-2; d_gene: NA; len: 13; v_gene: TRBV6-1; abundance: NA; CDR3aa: CASSVTNTGELFF; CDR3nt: TGTGCCAGCAGTGTGACGAACACCGGGGAGCTGTTTTTT
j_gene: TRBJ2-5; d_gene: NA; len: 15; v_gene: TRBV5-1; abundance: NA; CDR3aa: CASSLGARPQETQYF; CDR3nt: TGCGCCAGCAGCTTAGGTGCAAGACCCCAAGAGACCCAGTACTTC
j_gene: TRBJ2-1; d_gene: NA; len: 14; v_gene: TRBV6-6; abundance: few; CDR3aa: CASSYSSSYNEQFF; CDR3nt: TGTGCCAGCAGTTACTCCAGCTCCTACAATGAGCAGTTCTTC
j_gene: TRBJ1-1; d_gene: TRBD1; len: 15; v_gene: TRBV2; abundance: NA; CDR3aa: CASSQLTGGGTEAFF; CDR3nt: TGTGCCAGCAGTCAACTGACAGGGGGCGGCACTGAAGCTTTCTTT
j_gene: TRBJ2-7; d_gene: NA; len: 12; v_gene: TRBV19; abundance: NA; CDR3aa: CASSMHGYEQYF; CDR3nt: TGTGCCAGTAGTATGCACGGATACGAGCAGTACTTC
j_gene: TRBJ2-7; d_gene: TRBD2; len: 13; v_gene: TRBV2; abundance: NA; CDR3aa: CASSSGRRSEQYF; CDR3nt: TGTGCCAGCAGTTCCGGGAGGAGGTCCGAGCAGTACTTC
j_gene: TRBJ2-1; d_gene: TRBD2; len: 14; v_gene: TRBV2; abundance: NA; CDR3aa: CASSSTSGRAPRFF; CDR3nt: TGTGCCAGCAGCTCTACTAGCGGGAGGGCCCCACGGTTCTTC
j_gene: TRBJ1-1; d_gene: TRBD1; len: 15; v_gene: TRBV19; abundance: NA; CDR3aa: CASSPRTGVKAEAFF; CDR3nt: TGTGCCAGTAGTCCTCGGACAGGGGTCAAGGCTGAAGCTTTCTTT
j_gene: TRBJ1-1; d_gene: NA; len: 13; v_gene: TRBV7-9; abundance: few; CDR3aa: CASSVDGVTEAFF; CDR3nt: TGTGCCAGCAGCGTAGATGGGGTCACTGAAGCTTTCTTT
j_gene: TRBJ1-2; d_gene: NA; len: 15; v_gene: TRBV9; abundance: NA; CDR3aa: CASSVEGQAGYGYTF; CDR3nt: TGTGCCAGCAGCGTAGAAGGCCAGGCGGGCTATGGCTACACCTTC
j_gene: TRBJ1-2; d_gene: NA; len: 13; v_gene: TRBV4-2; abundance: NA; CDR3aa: CASSQIPDGGYTF; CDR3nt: TGTGCCAGCAGCCAGATACCTGACGGGGGCTACACCTTC
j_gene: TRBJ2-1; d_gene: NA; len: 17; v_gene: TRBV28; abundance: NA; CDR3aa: CASSTSPGTRSYNEQFF; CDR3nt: TGTGCCAGCAGTACCTCCCCCGGGACACGCTCCTACAATGAGCAGTTCTTC
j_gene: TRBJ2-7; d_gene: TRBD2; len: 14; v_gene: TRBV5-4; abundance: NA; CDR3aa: CASSLSSGNREQYF; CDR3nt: TGTGCCAGCAGCTTGTCTAGCGGGAATCGCGAGCAGTACTTC
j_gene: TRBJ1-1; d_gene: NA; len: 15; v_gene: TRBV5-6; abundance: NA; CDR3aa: CASSLRVWGDTEAFF; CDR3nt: TGTGCCAGCAGCTTGAGGGTTTGGGGGGACACTGAAGCTTTCTTT
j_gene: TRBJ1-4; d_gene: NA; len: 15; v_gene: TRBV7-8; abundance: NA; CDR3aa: CASSFGPWANEKLFF; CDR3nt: TGTGCCAGCAGCTTTGGCCCTTGGGCTAATGAAAAACTGTTTTTT
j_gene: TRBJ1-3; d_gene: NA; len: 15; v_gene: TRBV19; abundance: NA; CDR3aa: CASMGPTRTGNTIYF; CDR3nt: TGTGCCAGTATGGGACCAACCCGGACCGGAAACACCATATATTTT
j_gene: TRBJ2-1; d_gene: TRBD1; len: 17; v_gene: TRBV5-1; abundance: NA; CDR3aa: CASSWSPTGGTYNEQFF; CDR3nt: TGCGCCAGCAGCTGGTCCCCAACAGGGGGCACTTACAATGAGCAGTTCTTC
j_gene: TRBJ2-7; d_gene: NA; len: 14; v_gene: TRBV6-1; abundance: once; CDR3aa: CASSETHRYYEQYF; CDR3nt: TGTGCCAGCAGTGAAACCCACCGGTACTACGAGCAGTACTTC
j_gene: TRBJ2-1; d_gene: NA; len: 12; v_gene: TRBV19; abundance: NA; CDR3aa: CAIGDRSGEQFF; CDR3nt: TGTGCCATAGGGGACCGGTCAGGGGAGCAGTTCTTC
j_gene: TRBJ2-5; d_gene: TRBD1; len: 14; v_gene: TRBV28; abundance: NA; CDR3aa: CASSAGQGAETQYF; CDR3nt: TGTGCCAGCAGTGCCGGGCAGGGGGCCGAGACCCAGTACTTC
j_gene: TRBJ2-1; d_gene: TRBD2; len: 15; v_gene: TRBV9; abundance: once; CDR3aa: CASSETSGDYNEQFF; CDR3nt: TGTGCCAGCAGCGAAACTAGCGGGGATTACAATGAGCAGTTCTTC
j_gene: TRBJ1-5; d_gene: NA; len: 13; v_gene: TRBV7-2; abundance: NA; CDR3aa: CASSLDRNQPQHF; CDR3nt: TGTGCCAGCAGCCTAGACAGGAATCAGCCCCAGCATTTT
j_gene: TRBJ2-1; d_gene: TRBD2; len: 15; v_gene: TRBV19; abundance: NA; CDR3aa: CASSIGTSGINEQFF; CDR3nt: TGTGCCAGTAGTATTGGGACTAGCGGGATCAATGAGCAGTTCTTC
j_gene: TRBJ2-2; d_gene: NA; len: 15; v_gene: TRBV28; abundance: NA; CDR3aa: CASSLPGLNTGELFF; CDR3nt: TGTGCCAGCAGTTTACCGGGACTCAACACCGGGGAGCTGTTTTTT
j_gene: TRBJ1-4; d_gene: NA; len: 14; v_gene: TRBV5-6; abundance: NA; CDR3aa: CASSGQLANEKLFF; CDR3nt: TGTGCCAGCAGTGGACAGCTGGCTAATGAAAAACTGTTTTTT
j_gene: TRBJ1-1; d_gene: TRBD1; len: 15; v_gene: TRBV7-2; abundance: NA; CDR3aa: CASSLGTGLNTEAFF; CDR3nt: TGTGCCAGCAGCTTAGGGACAGGTTTGAACACTGAAGCTTTCTTT
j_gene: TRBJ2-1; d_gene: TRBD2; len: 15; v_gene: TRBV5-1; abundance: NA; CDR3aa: CASSLSTSGANEQFF; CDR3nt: TGCGCCAGCAGCTTGAGTACTAGCGGGGCAAATGAGCAGTTCTTC
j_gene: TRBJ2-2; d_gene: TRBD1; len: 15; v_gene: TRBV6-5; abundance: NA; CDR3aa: CASRPPGQVTGELFF; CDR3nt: TGTGCCAGCAGACCACCGGGACAGGTCACCGGGGAGCTGTTTTTT
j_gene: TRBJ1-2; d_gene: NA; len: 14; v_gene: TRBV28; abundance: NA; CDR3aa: CASSLLRSRRGYTF; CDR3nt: TGTGCCAGCAGTTTACTCAGGAGCCGGAGGGGCTACACCTTC
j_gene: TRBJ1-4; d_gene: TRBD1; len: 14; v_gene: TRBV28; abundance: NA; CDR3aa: CASSPSGGYEKLFF; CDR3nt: TGTGCCAGCAGTCCGTCAGGGGGCTATGAAAAACTGTTTTTT
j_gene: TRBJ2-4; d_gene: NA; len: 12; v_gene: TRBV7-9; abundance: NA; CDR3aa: CASSVVGDIQYF; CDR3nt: TGTGCCAGCAGCGTGGTAGGGGACATTCAGTACTTC
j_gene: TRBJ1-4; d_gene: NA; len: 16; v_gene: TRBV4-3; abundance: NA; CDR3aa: CASSQATTGLGEKLFF; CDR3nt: TGCGCCAGCAGCCAGGCAACGACAGGATTGGGGGAAAAACTGTTTTTT
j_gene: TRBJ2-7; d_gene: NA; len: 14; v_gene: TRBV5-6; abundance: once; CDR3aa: CASSLVGGSYEQYF; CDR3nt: TGTGCCAGCAGCTTGGTAGGGGGGTCCTACGAGCAGTACTTC
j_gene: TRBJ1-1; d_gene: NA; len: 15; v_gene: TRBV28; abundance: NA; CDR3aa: CASSPGGRVNTEAFF; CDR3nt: TGTGCCAGCAGTCCTGGGGGCAGGGTGAACACTGAAGCTTTCTTT
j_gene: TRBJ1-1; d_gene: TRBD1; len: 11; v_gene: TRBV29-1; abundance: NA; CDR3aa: CSVGRTGVAFF; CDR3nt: TGCAGCGTCGGCCGGACAGGGGTCGCTTTCTTT
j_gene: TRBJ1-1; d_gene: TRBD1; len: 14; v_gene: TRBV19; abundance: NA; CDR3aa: CASSRTGLNTEAFF; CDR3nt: TGTGCCAGTAGCCGGACAGGGTTGAACACTGAAGCTTTCTTT
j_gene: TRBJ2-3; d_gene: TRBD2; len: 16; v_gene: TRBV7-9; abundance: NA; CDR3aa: CASSHGTSPLSDTQYF; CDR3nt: TGTGCCAGCAGCCATGGGACTAGCCCCCTCTCCGATACGCAGTATTTT
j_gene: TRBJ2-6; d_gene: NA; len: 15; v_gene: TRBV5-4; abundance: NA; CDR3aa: CASSASETGANVLTF; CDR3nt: TGTGCCAGCAGCGCTTCAGAAACTGGGGCCAACGTCCTGACTTTC
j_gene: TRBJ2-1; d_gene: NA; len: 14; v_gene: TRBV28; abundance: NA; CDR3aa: CASSEMTAYNEQFF; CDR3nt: TGTGCCAGCAGCGAGATGACAGCTTACAATGAGCAGTTCTTC
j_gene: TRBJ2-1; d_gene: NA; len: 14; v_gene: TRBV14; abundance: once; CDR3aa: CASSQDRVHLGEFF; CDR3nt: TGTGCCAGCAGCCAAGATAGGGTCCACTTGGGAGAGTTCTTC
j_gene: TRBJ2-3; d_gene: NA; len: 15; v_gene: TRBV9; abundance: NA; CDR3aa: CASSVENYFGDTQYF; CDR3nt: TGTGCCAGCAGCGTAGAAAATTATTTTGGAGATACGCAGTATTTT
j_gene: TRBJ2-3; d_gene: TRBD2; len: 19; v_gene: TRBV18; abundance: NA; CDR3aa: CASSRRRTAGVPSTDTQYF; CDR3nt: TGTGCCAGCTCACGACGCAGAACAGCGGGAGTTCCTAGCACAGATACGCAGTATTTT
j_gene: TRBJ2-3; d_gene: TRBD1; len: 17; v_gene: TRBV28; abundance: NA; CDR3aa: CASSPWGGQGGPDTQYF; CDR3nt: TGTGCCAGCAGTCCATGGGGAGGACAGGGCGGCCCAGATACGCAGTATTTT
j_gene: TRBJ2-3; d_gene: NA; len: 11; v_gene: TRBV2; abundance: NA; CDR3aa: CASAGTDTQYF; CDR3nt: TGTGCCAGCGCTGGCACAGATACGCAGTATTTT
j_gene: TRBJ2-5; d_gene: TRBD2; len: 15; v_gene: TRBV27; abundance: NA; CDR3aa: CASSFAGGPWETQYF; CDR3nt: TGTGCCAGCAGTTTCGCGGGAGGGCCTTGGGAGACCCAGTACTTC